The 18 T cell receptor beta chains below were found in one sample sequenced in a study of blood T cell repertoires in COVID-19. Assay: immunoSEQ multiplex PCR; the TCRdb copy retains only in-frame clones and omits some. The sample includes some 320,000 clones, roughly 85% of them seen just once. The sequenced material came from PBMCs or T cells enriched from blood (not recorded which). The receptors shown here come from a woman in her 30s who had been exposed to COVID-19.

The chain employs TRBV7-9 and TRBJ1-6; D is unclear. This CDR3 spans 14 amino acids. V lost 3 bases, J lost 5 bases, and 8 bases lay in between. Germline CDR1 is SEHNR and CDR2 is FQNEAQ (reference sequence). Here the CDR3 reads CASSFGLDNSPLHF. CDR3 coding DNA: TGTGCCAGCAGCTTCGGACTAGATAATTCACCCCTCCACTTT.

The chain recombines TRBV28 with TRBJ2-6, with D possibly being TRBD1 (6 bases). Trimming took off 3 bases at V and 4 bases at J, with 16 bases between the two ends. The CDR3 spans 17 residues. Germline CDR1 MDHEN, CDR2 SYDVKM. CDR3 sequence reads: CASSFLTGSAGANVLTF. CDR3 nucleotide sequence: TGTGCCAGCAGTTTCTTAACAGGGTCGGCGGGGGCCAACGTCCTGACTTTC.

CDR3: CASRQGDSNQPQHF. CDR3 DNA: TGTGCCAGCAGGCAGGGGGACAGCAATCAGCCCCAGCATTTT. This sequence joins TRBV6-6 and TRBJ1-5; 7 bases agree with TRBD1. The J segment lost 1 base and the V segment lost 6 bases, leaving 3 bases of the junction unmatched. The CDR3 has 14 residues. Germline V gives CDR1 MNHNY, CDR2 SVGAGI (reference sequence).

This chain joins TRBV9 and TRBJ2-7, with TRBD1 identical over 7 bases. This CDR3 spans 15 amino acids. The V and J ends lost 2 bases and 3 bases, in that order; junction bases with no gene match: 8. The germline gives CDR1 SGDLS, CDR2 YYNGEE. The CDR3 reads CASSVGAGQVYEQYF. In DNA, the CDR3 is TGTGCCAGCAGCGTCGGCGCAGGACAGGTCTACGAGCAGTACTTC.

The rearrangement uses TRBV5-4 and TRBJ1-2; no definite D call. The CDR3 sequence is 13 residues long. V dropped 0 bases and J dropped 2 bases, with 5 bases sitting between them. The germline V gene has CDR1 SGHNT and CDR2 YYREEE (reference sequence). CDR3 sequence: CASSLASNYGYTF. The CDR3 DNA follows: TGTGCCAGCAGCTTGGCATCCAACTATGGCTACACCTTC.

At least ten counts were recorded for this clone. This chain uses TRBV6-4 with TRBJ1-1; D remains ambiguous. Germline V gene sequence: CDR1 MRHNA, CDR2 SNTAGT. V gave up 3 bases and J gave up 5 bases, with 10 bases separating them. This CDR3 region has 13 residues. This chain's CDR3 is CASSEGRATEAFF. CDR3 bases: TGTGCCAGCAGTGAAGGGCGGGCGACTGAAGCTTTCTTT.

This CDR3 reads CASSLGTGITTEAFF. DNA for the CDR3: TGTGCCAGCAGCTTGGGGACAGGAATAACCACTGAAGCTTTCTTT. The gene calls are TRBV7-8 and TRBJ1-1; 8 bases agree with TRBD1. The germline gives CDR1 SGHVS, CDR2 FQNEAQ. V gave up 3 bases and J gave up 4 bases; unmatched junction bases: 7. The CDR3 extends over 15 amino acids.

This chain connects TRBV11-2 to TRBJ2-3; a possible D gene is TRBD2 (5 bases). CDR1 and CDR2 (germline): SGHAT, FQNNGV. The length of the CDR3 is 17 residues. V gave up 5 bases and J gave up 2 bases, with 20 bases separating them. In nucleotides, the CDR3 is TGTGCCAGCAGCGGACTGGGCATGAGGGTGGACACAGATACGCAGTATTTT. Its protein product is CASSGLGMRVDTDTQYF. Full variable domain (outside the CDR3, taken from reference TRBV11-2 and TRBJ2-3): EAGVAQSPRYKIIEKRQSVAFWCNPISGHATLYWYQQILGQGPKLLIQFQNNGVVDDSQLPKDRFSAERLKGVDSTLKIQPAKLEDSAVYLCASSGLGMRVDTDTQYFGPGTRLTVL.

The CDR3 region has the DNA TGTGCCAGCAGGTCGACAGAGACTAATGAAAAACTGTTTTTT. It translates to CASRSTETNEKLFF. The J gene is TRBJ1-4, the V gene TRBV2, with D perhaps matching TRBD1 (5 bases). Germline loops: CDR1 SNHLY, CDR2 FYNNEI. The CDR3 extends over 14 amino acids. V was clipped by 6 bases and J by 2 bases, with 10 bases between them.

This clone has only a few counts. The chain carries TRBV28 and TRBJ1-2; 7 bases are shared with TRBD1. Germline lookup yields CDR1 MDHEN and CDR2 SYDVKM. The CDR3 spans 21 residues. With V trimmed by 3 bases and J by 2 bases, 24 bases remained unmatched. Here the CDR3 reads CASSFLGTEENYGEENYGYTF. The CDR3 DNA is TGTGCCAGCAGTTTCCTAGGGACAGAAGAAAACTATGGCGAAGAAAACTATGGCTACACCTTC.

This clone was seen a handful of times. The CDR3: CASSLGFGMSNYGYTF. The CDR3 nucleotides read TGTGCCAGCAGCTTGGGGTTCGGGATGTCTAACTATGGCTACACCTTC. The chain employs TRBV28 and TRBJ1-2; D unclear. Trimming stripped 6 bases from V and 0 bases from J, with 17 bases between. The CDR3 sequence is 16 residues long. Per the germline V gene, CDR1 is MDHEN and CDR2 is SYDVKM.

This sequence joins TRBV5-1 and TRBJ1-2; D gene unclear. The germline V gene encodes CDR1 SGHRS and CDR2 YFSETQ. V was clipped by 4 bases and J by 0 bases, with 10 bases between them. This CDR3 spans 14 amino acids. Here the CDR3 reads CASSPTRANYGYTF. The CDR3, as DNA: TGCGCCAGCAGCCCCACGCGAGCTAACTATGGCTACACCTTC.

The chain employs TRBV28 and TRBJ2-1; unclear D gene. The length of the CDR3 is 13 residues. Trimming removed 5 bases from V and 0 bases from J, with 5 bases in between. Germline CDR1 is MDHEN and CDR2 is SYDVKM. In DNA, the CDR3 is TGTGCCAGCAGTGTAAACTCCTACAATGAGCAGTTCTTC. Protein sequence: CASSVNSYNEQFF.

The chain carries TRBV19 and TRBJ2-1; D gene ambiguous. Trimming left V 3 bases short and J 3 bases short, with 12 bases between. The CDR3 length is 15 residues. Germline V gene sequence: CDR1 LNHDA, CDR2 SQIVND (reference sequence). The CDR3 DNA sequence: TGTGCCAGTAGTATCCAAGAGGCTGGCTACAATGAGCAGTTCTTC. Translating gives CASSIQEAGYNEQFF.

CDR3 sequence (DNA): TGCGCCAGCAGCCCACAGGGGAGGAACATTCAGTACTTC. The encoded protein is CASSPQGRNIQYF. This rearrangement joins TRBV4-1 to TRBJ2-4; tentative D call: TRBD1 (7 bases). The V end lost 4 bases, the J end lost 7 bases, and 11 bases lay between the germline ends. Germline V gene data show CDR1 as MGHRA and CDR2 as YSYEKL. The CDR3 loop spans 13 amino acids.

V gene TRBV9 combines with J gene TRBJ2-2, with 8 positions matching TRBD1. Germline assignment: CDR1 SGDLS and CDR2 YYNGEE. The CDR3 runs to 15 residues. V lost 0 bases to trimming and J lost 4 bases; unmatched junction nucleotides: 2. CDR3 in amino acids: CASSVEQGGTGELFF. The CDR3 DNA reads TGTGCCAGCAGCGTAGAACAGGGGGGCACCGGGGAGCTGTTTTTT.

The V gene is TRBV7-3, the J gene TRBJ2-1; D unclear. The germline V gene encodes CDR1 SGHTA and CDR2 FQGTGA. V was cut by 0 bases and J by 8 bases, with 20 bases left in between. This CDR3 region has 17 residues. CDR3 coding DNA: TGTGCCAGCAGCTTAACTTCGACTCACCAGACGGTCGATGAGCAGTTCTTC. As protein: CASSLTSTHQTVDEQFF.

This chain connects TRBV7-8 to TRBJ2-7; the match to TRBD1 covers 7 bases. The length of the CDR3 is 12 residues. Germline V gives CDR1 SGHVS, CDR2 FQNEAQ. With V trimmed by 5 bases and J by 6 bases, 4 bases remained unmatched. CDR3 sequence (DNA): TGTGCCAGCAGCGTCGACAGGGTCGAGCAGTACTTC. It specifies CASSVDRVEQYF. The full variable domain, in which reference TRBV7-8 and TRBJ2-7 provide the parts outside the CDR3, is GAGVSQSPRYKVAKRGQDVALRCDPISGHVSLFWYQQALGQGPEFLTYFQNEAQLDKSGLPSDRFFAERPEGSVSTLKIQRTQQEDSAVYLCASSVDRVEQYFGPGTRLTVT.